This T cell receptor (beta chain) was observed in a study of long-term antiretroviral therapy in people with HIV. As concerns this clone: Its antigen is still unknown.

An immunoSEQ assay, version v3.0, was performed at survey level. Using immunoSEQ multiplex PCR, the repertoire was profiled, and TCRdb retains in-frame clones only, with some absent. The sample has some 24,000 clones, around 85% seen once. Per germline, CDR1 SGHTA and CDR2 FQGNSA. The CDR3 length is 14 residues. V shed 5 bases, J shed 4 bases, and the junction held 6 bases outside the gene matches. Study outcomes and limitations: Participants lacked recorded data on ART adherence, viral resistance or therapy changes. Controls showed broader CDR3 length ranges than did the HIV repertoires. Specimen acquisition occurred between 2004 and 2017, potentially under older ART regimens.

This rearrangement joins TRBV7-2 to TRBJ1-1; 8 nucleotides align to TRBD1. This sequence originates from a man aged 25-40 years with HIV. Source: unsorted PBMCs, taken 0.7 years before starting antiretroviral therapy. CDR3 in DNA: TGTGCCAGCAGCCGGCCCGGACAGGGCACTGAAGCTTTCTTT. Encoded protein: CASSRPGQGTEAFF.